Sequencing of this TCR beta chain was carried out in a study of T cells in Graves' hyperthyroidism and ophthalmopathy. The wider study: Prior to any treatment, at the point of initial diagnosis, peripheral blood was collected.

Amplification yielded TCR beta CDR3 regions, with RNA transcripts as the source. TCR CDR3 regions were first amplified by RT-PCR with HTBI primers. A single record per CDR3 protein comes from TCRdb applying MiXCR to the multiplex PCR reads. The data contain 750,000 to 900,000 distinct CDR3 sequences, about two fifths of them singletons. On this clonotype: What it recognizes is unknown.

The germline gives CDR1 SGHRS, CDR2 YFSETQ. The trim removed 5 bases at V and 7 bases at J, leaving 10 bases unmatched. The CDR3 loop spans 15 amino acids. A patient was excluded if there was uncontrolled infection, other autoimmune disease, pregnancy or lactation. Broader study findings: Most expanded thyroid clonotypes above 0.001 also appeared in blood.

Sequenced material: blood. This receptor was identified in a man younger than 35 with Graves' hyperthyroidism. The rearrangement joins TRBV5-1 to TRBJ1-1, with 11 bases aligning to TRBD1. The CDR3 sequence: CASRDRGLVSDEAFF. In DNA, the CDR3 is TGCGCCAGCAGGGACAGGGGGCTTGTTAGTGATGAAGCTTTCTTT.